The clone carrying this T cell receptor (beta chain) was counted a few times. The target antigen is unknown. 60 Vbeta and 13 Jbeta primers were used in PCR. Assay: immunoSEQ multiplex PCR; the TCRdb copy retains only in-frame clones and omits some. The profile covers roughly 98,000 clones, with roughly 70% appearing a single time and about 2.5% taken by the ten largest. This sample is drawn from a study of cytomegalovirus exposure and HLA in healthy donors. The CDR3 has 15 residues. Germline V gives CDR1 MNHNS, CDR2 SASEGT. J lost 0 bases, V lost 5 bases, and 7 bases had no gene match. General observations from the study: Sequencing artifact likely explains a cluster of highly shared sequence variants. In an earlier analysis, most TCR beta V segments were productive about 90% or about 30% of the time. Many donors shared some public TCRs, even though most TCR sequences were rare.

Despite likely unrecorded immune exposures, the donors were nominally healthy at the time of sampling. The TCR was taken from a middle-aged man in good health and CMV-seronegative. The source material was PBMCs. The rearrangement joins TRBV6-1 to TRBJ2-7; 7 nucleotides agree with TRBD1. This CDR3 is CASSPGTDSSYEQYF. The CDR3 nucleotides are TGTGCCAGCAGTCCCGGGACAGACAGCTCCTACGAGCAGTACTTC.